This T cell receptor (beta chain) was sequenced in a study of PD-1 and CTLA-4 blockade in melanoma. TCRdb keeps only in-frame clones here, not all; method: immunoSEQ multiplex PCR. The sample includes about 29,000 clones, about 89% of them seen just once. Germline loops: CDR1 GTSNPN, CDR2 SVGIG (reference sequence). The CDR3 length is 14 residues. Trimming at V came to 1 base and at J to 2 bases, leaving 2 bases not matched to a gene. Specimen: CD8+ T cells from peripheral blood, collected before anti-PD-1 treatment. V gene TRBV30 combines with J gene TRBJ2-1, with 7 nucleotides matching TRBD1. This TCR was recovered from a human donor with melanoma. The DNA for the CDR3 is TGTGCCTGGAGTGATGACAGGGCCTACAATGAGCAGTTCTTC. Protein sequence: CAWSDDRAYNEQFF.